The clone carrying this T cell receptor beta chain came up once. CDR1 and CDR2 (germline): ENHRY, SYGVKD. The CDR3 is 16 amino acids. J was trimmed by 2 bases and V by 7 bases; bases with no gene match: 6. These data originate in a study of blood T cell repertoires in COVID-19. On the study more broadly: Researchers got acute and convalescent COVID-19 samples from the United States, Italy and Spain. The cDNA or gDNA used as material had been derived from T cells, B-cell-depleted T cells, or PBMCs.

As processed by the authors: How many nucleated cells were present was estimated from reference gene primer amplification. Method: immunoSEQ multiplex PCR; TCRdb's copy keeps in-frame clones and lacks some. Clonal size and the V and J genes are those of that table, whereas D and trimming came from the DNA. The table includes about 160,000 clones, more than 90% detected once. This clonotype originated in a middle-aged man with acute or convalescent COVID-19. Sequencing used peripheral blood. The rearrangement links TRBV10-3 to TRBJ2-3; 13 bases are a match to TRBD2. CDR3 in DNA: TGTGCCATCAACCGACTAGCGGGAGGTACCACAGATACGCAGTATTTT. It yields the protein CAINRLAGGTTDTQYF.